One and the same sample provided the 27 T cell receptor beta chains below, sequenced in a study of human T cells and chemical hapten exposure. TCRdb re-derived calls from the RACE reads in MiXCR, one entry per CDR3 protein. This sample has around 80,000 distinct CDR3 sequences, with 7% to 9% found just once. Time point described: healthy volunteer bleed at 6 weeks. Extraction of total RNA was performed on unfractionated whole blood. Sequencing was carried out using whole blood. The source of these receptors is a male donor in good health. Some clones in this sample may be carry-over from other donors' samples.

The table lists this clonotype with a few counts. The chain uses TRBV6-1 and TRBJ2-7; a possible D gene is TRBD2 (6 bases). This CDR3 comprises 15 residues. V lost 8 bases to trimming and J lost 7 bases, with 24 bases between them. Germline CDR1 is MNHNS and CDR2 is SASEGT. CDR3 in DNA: TGTGCCAGCGGCCGAGATTTGGGACTTCGGGAGGAGCAGTACTTC. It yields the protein CASGRDLGLREEQYF.

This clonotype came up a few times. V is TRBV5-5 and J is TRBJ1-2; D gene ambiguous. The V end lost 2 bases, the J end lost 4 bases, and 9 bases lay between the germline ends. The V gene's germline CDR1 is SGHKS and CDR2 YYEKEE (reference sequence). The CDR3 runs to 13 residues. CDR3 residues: CASSLSGIYGYTF. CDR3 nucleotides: TGTGCCAGCAGCTTATCAGGAATCTATGGCTACACCTTC.

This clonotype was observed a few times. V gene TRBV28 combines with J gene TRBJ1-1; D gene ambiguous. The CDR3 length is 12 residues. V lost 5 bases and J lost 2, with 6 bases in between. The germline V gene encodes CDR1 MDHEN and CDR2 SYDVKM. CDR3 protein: CASSQFNTEAFF. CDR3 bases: TGTGCCAGCAGTCAATTTAACACTGAAGCTTTCTTT.

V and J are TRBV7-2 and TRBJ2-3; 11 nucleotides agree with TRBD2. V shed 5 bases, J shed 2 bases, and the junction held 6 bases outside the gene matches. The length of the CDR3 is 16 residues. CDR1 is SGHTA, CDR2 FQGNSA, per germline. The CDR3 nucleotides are TGTGCCAGCAGCCCGACTAGCGGGGATATCACAGATACGCAGTATTTT. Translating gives CASSPTSGDITDTQYF. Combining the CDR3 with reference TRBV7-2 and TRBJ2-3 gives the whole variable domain GAGVSQSPSNKVTEKGKDVELRCDPISGHTALYWYRQSLGQGLEFLIYFQGNSAPDKSGLPSDRFSAERTGGSVSTLTIQRTQQEDSAVYLCASSPTSGDITDTQYFGPGTRLTVL.

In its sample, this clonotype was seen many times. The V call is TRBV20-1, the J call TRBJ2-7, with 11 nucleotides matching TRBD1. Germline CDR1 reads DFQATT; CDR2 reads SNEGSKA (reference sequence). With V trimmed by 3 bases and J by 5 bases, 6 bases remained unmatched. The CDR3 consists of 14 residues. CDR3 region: CSARGGTGGNEQYF. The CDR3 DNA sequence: TGCAGTGCTAGGGGGGGGACAGGGGGAAACGAGCAGTACTTC.

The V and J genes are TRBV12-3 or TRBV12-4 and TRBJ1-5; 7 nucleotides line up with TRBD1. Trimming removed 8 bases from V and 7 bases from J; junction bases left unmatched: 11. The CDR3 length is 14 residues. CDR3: CASVKGAVGQPQHF. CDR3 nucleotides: TGTGCCAGCGTTAAGGGGGCTGTGGGGCAGCCCCAGCATTTT.

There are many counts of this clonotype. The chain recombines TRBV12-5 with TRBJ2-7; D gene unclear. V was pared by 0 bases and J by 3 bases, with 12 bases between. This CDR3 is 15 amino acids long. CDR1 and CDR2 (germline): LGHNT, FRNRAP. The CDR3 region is CASGLVVATVYEQYF. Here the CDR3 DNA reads TGTGCTAGTGGTTTGGTAGTAGCCACCGTCTACGAGCAGTACTTC.

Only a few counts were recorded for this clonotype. The CDR3 is CASSHLTGAGYTF. CDR3 coding DNA: TGTGCCAGCAGTCACCTGACAGGGGCCGGCTACACCTTC. The J gene is TRBJ1-2, the V gene TRBV12-3 or TRBV12-4; 8 bases fit TRBD1. This CDR3 is 13 amino acids long. V lost 5 bases to trimming and J lost 8 bases; unmatched junction nucleotides: 7.

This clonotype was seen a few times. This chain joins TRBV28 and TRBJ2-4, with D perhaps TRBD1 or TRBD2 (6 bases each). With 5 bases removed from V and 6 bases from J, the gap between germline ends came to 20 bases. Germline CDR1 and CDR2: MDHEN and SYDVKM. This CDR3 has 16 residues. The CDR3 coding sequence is TGTGCCAGCAGTGTTTCGGGGGCGAATAGTAGAAACATTCAGTACTTC. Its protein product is CASSVSGANSRNIQYF.

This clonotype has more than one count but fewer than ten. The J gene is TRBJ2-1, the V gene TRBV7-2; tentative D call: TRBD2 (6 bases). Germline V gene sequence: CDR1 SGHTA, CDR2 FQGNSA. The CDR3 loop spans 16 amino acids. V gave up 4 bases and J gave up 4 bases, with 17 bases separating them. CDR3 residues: CASSSSGRDRYNEQFF. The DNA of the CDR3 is TGTGCCAGCAGCTCATCTGGGCGGGACCGTTACAATGAGCAGTTCTTC. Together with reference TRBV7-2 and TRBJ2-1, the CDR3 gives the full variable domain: GAGVSQSPSNKVTEKGKDVELRCDPISGHTALYWYRQSLGQGLEFLIYFQGNSAPDKSGLPSDRFSAERTGGSVSTLTIQRTQQEDSAVYLCASSSSGRDRYNEQFFGPGTRLTVL.

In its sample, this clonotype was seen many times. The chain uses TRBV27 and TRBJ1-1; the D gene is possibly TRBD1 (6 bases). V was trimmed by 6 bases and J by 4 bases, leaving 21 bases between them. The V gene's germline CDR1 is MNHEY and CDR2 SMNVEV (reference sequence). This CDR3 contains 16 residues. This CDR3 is CASRPTGGQKSTEAFF. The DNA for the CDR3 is TGTGCCAGCAGGCCTACCGGAGGACAGAAAAGCACTGAAGCTTTCTTT.

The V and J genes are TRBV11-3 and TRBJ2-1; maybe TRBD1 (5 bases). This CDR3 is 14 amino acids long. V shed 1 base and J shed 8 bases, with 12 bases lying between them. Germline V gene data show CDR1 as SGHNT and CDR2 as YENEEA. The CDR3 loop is CASSLGQYSHEQFF. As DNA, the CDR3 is TGTGCCAGCAGCTTAGGACAGTATTCCCATGAGCAGTTCTTC.

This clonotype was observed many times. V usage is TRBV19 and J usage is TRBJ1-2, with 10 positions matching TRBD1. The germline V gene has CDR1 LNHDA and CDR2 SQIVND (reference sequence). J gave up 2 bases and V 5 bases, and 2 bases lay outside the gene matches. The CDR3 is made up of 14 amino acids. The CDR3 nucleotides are TGTGCCAGTAGTGCGGGACAGGGGAACTATGGCTACACCTTC. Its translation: CASSAGQGNYGYTF.

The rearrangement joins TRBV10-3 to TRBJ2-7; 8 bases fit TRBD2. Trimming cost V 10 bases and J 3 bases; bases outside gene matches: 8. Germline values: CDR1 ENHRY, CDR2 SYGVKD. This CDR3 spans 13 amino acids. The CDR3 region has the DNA TGTGCCACCCGCTCCGGGACTAGCTACGAGCAGTACTTC. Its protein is CATRSGTSYEQYF.

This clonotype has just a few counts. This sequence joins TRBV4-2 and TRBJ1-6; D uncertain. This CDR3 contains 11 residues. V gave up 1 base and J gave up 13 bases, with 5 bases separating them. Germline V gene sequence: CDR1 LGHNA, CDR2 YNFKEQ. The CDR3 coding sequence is TGTGCCAGCAGCCAAGGGCTTCCCCTCCACTTT. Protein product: CASSQGLPLHF.

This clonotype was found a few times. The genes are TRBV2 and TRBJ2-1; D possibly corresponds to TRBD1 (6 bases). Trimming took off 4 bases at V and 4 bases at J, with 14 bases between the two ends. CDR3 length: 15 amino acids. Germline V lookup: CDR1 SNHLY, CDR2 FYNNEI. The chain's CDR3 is CASSARQAFYNEQFF. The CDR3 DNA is TGTGCCAGCAGTGCTAGACAGGCTTTTTACAATGAGCAGTTCTTC.

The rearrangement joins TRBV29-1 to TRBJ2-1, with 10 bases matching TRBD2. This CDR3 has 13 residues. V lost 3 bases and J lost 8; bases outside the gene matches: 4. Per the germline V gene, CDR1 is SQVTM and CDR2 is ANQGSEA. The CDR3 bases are TGCAGCGTTGATATAGCGGGAGGAGATGAGCAGTTCTTC. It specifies CSVDIAGGDEQFF.

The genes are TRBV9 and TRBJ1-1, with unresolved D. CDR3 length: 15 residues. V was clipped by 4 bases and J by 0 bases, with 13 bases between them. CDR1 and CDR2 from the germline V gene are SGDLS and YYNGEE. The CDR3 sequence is CASSPTPQVNTEAFF. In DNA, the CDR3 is TGTGCCAGCAGCCCCACTCCCCAAGTGAACACTGAAGCTTTCTTT.

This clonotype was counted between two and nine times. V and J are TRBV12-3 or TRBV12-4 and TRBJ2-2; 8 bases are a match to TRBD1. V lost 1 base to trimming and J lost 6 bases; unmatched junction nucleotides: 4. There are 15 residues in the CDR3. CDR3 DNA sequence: TGTGCCAGCAGTTTAGGACAGGGGTTCTCCGGGGAGCTGTTTTTT. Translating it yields CASSLGQGFSGELFF.

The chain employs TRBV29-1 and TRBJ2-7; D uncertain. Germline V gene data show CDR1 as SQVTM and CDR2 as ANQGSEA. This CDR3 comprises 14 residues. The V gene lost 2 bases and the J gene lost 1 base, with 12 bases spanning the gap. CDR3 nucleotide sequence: TGCAGCGTTGAAATTAATGCGGCGTCCTACGAGCAGTACTTC. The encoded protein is CSVEINAASYEQYF.

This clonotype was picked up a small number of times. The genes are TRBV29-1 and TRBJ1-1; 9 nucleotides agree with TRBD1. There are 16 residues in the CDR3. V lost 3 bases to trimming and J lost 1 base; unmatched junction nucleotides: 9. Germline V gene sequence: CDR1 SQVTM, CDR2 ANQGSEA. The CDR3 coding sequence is TGCAGCGTTGAGCAACCACAGGGGGCAACGAACACTGAAGCTTTCTTT. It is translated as CSVEQPQGATNTEAFF.

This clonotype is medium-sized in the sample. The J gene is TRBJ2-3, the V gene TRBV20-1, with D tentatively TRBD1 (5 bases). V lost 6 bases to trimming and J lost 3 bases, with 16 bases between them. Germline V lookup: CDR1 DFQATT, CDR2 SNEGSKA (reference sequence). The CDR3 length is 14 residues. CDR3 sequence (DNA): TGCAGTGCAATGCAGGGCCCTCTTACAGATACGCAGTATTTT. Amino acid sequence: CSAMQGPLTDTQYF.

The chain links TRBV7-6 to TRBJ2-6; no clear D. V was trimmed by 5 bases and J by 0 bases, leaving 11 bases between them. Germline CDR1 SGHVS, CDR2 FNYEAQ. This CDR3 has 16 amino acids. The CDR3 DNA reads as TGTGCCAGCAGCCCCCGTACCAGCTCTGGGGCCAACGTCCTGACTTTC. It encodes CASSPRTSSGANVLTF.

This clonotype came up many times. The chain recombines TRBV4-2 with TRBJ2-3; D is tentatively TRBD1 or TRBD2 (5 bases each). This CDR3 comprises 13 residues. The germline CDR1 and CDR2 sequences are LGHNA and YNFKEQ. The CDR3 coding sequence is TGTGCTTGCAGGGACGGTCGCACAGATACGCAGTATTTT. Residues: CACRDGRTDTQYF.

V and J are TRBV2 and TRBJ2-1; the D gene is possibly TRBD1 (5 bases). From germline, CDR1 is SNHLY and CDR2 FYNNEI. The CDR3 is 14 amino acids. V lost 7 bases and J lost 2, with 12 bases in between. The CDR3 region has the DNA TGTGCCAGCATTGACAGTGGAACCTACAATGAGCAGTTCTTC. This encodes CASIDSGTYNEQFF.

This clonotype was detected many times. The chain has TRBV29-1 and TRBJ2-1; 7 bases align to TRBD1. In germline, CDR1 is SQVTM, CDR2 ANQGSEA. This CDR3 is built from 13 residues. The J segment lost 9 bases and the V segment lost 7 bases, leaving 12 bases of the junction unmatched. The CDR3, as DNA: TGCAGCGGGGGAGACAGGGCTTACGGTGAGCAGTTCTTC. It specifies CSGGDRAYGEQFF.

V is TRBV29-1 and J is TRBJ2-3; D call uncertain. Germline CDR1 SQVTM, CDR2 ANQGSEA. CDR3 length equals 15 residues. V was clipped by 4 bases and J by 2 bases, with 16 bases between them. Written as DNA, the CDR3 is TGCAGCGTTGGGGCAGAGGAGTGGATCACAGATACGCAGTATTTT. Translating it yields CSVGAEEWITDTQYF.